This entry is about one T cell receptor beta chain. In the original workflow: Scientists estimated how many nucleated cells there were by amplifying reference gene primers. Assay used: immunoSEQ multiplex PCR; TCRdb lists only in-frame clones, some missing. V and J calls plus clone size are reproduced from that table; the DNA served to infer D and trimming. The top ten clones hold 0.95% to 1.3% of a sample with approximately 100,000 clones, 90% of them seen once. The record originates from a study of blood T cell repertoires in COVID-19. Study-wide background: Whether acute or convalescent, the COVID-19 samples came from the United States, Italy and Spain. T cells, B-cell-depleted T cells, or PBMCs provided the cDNA or gDNA that served as material.

Trimming took off 2 bases at V and 2 bases at J, with 11 bases between the two ends. The CDR3 length is 14 residues. The germline V gene has CDR1 SGHRS and CDR2 YFSETQ. The source of this sequence is a human donor in a cohort sampled during active COVID-19. Sequenced material: peripheral blood. The chain links TRBV5-1 to TRBJ2-7, with D possibly being TRBD1 (5 bases). DNA of the CDR3: TGCGCCAGCAGCTTCGGCCAGGGTACCTACGAGCAGTACTTC. Protein sequence: CASSFGQGTYEQYF.